These 3 T cell receptor beta chains were sequenced from one sample in a study of PD-1 blockade in classical Hodgkin lymphoma. All patients relapsed after autologous stem cell transplantation, and brentuximab vedotin exposure varied. Clones were read by immunoSEQ multiplex PCR, and TCRdb kept only the in-frame ones, dropping some. The profile covers over 80,000 clones, with 92% appearing a single time and 2.5% to 3% taken by the ten largest. Source: peripheral blood mononuclear cells (PBMCs), taken at baseline. Receptors originate from a human donor with classical Hodgkin lymphoma.

CDR3 sequence reads: CASSFGVEGGRGPYNEQFF. Written as DNA, the CDR3 is TGTGCCAGCAGCTTCGGAGTGGAGGGTGGGAGAGGGCCCTACAATGAGCAGTTCTTC. J is TRBJ2-1 and V is TRBV7-3, with a possible D match to TRBD2 (6 bases). Trimming stripped 3 bases from V and 2 bases from J, with 23 bases between. Germline CDR1 and CDR2: SGHTA and FQGTGA. The CDR3 has 19 residues.

The chain combines TRBV2 with TRBJ2-1, with 9 bases identical to TRBD2. Trimming cost V 8 bases and J 9 bases; bases outside gene matches: 5. The V gene's germline CDR1 is SNHLY and CDR2 FYNNEI. The CDR3 sequence is 12 residues long. The CDR3 loop is CASLAGSSEQFF. CDR3 DNA: TGTGCCAGCCTAGCGGGATCGAGTGAGCAGTTCTTC. The full variable domain, in which reference TRBV2 and TRBJ2-1 provide the parts outside the CDR3, is EPEVTQTPSHQVTQMGQEVILRCVPISNHLYFYWYRQILGQKVEFLVSFYNNEISEKSEIFDDQFSVERPDGSNFTLKIRSTKLEDSAMYFCASLAGSSEQFFGPGTRLTVL.

The V gene is TRBV10-3, the J gene TRBJ2-5; 9 bases align to TRBD2. Trimming at V came to 3 bases and at J to 1 base, leaving 6 bases not matched to a gene. There are 16 residues in the CDR3. Per the germline V gene, CDR1 is ENHRY and CDR2 is SYGVKD. DNA for the CDR3: TGTGCCATCAGTGAATTTGCGGGAGGGAGCCAAGAGACCCAGTACTTC. It is translated as CAISEFAGGSQETQYF.